This record covers a single TCR beta chain. Its antigen is still unknown. This sample was included in a study of cytomegalovirus exposure and HLA in healthy donors. About the study: Caucasian-associated ancestry cluster membership applied to over 80% of some 400 genotyped donors. Study-level results: In an earlier analysis, in several hundred donors, most V segments appeared productive either ~87% or ~30% of the time. Cytomegalovirus-associated status was assigned to some 160 TCR beta chains.

The PCR used 60 Vbeta and 13 Jbeta primers. Data came from immunoSEQ multiplex PCR; TCRdb stores just in-frame clones and leaves some out. The sample has under 120,000 clones, 79% seen once; the top ten hold more than 3%. Germline CDR1 SGHDT, CDR2 YYEEEE. This CDR3 has 14 residues. This TCR was sampled from a woman aged 40 to 49 in good health and CMV-seronegative. The sequenced sample consisted of PBMCs. The chain links TRBV5-6 to TRBJ2-5; 9 nucleotides agree with TRBD1. The J call is in doubt because the DNA end fits TRBJ2-7 better. CDR3 coding DNA: TGTGCCAGCAGCATCGGACAGGGGATATACGAGCAGTACTTC. Translation gives CASSIGQGIYEQYF.